These 20 T cell receptor beta chains originate from one sample sequenced in a study of T cell responses to AZD1222 COVID-19 vaccine. Here immunoSEQ multiplex PCR was the method, and the copy in TCRdb shows in-frame clones only, minus some. The sample shows 110,000 to 150,000 clones, roughly 93% of them seen only once. Sequences were derived from peripheral blood, sampled 28 days after the second AZD1222 dose. The receptors derive from an adult who received the AZD1222 COVID-19 vaccine.

This rearrangement joins TRBV7-9 to TRBJ2-3, with D unclear. Trimming stripped 0 bases from V and 1 base from J, with 5 bases between. The CDR3 is made up of 14 amino acids. CDR1 is SEHNR, CDR2 FQNEAQ, per germline (reference sequence). The CDR3 DNA reads as TGTGCCAGCAGCTTAGCGCGTCGCACAGATACGCAGTATTTT. As protein: CASSLARRTDTQYF.

This sequence joins TRBV7-2 and TRBJ1-6, with 9 bases identical to TRBD1. CDR3 length: 16 residues. Germline V gene data show CDR1 as SGHTA and CDR2 as FQGNSA. V shed 4 bases and J 6 bases; nucleotides not matched to a gene: 7. The CDR3 spells CASSSSRDRVNSPLHF. The CDR3 DNA follows: TGTGCCAGCAGCTCCAGTCGGGACAGGGTTAATTCACCCCTCCACTTT.

V and J are TRBV5-6 and TRBJ1-5, with D possibly matching TRBD1 (6 bases). The CDR3 length is 16 residues. Per the germline V gene, CDR1 is SGHDT and CDR2 is YYEEEE. V dropped 4 bases and J dropped 7 bases, with 21 bases sitting between them. This CDR3 reads CASSLMDTGGQQPQHF. CDR3 sequence (DNA): TGTGCCAGCAGCCTGATGGATACTGGGGGGCAACAGCCCCAGCATTTT.

V and J are TRBV29-1 and TRBJ2-7; possibly TRBD1 for D (6 bases). V was shortened by 5 bases and J by 0 bases, with 11 bases between the two germline ends. From germline, CDR1 is SQVTM and CDR2 ANQGSEA. CDR3 length: 13 amino acids. CDR3 amino acids: CSVKQGGSYEQYF. CDR3 DNA sequence: TGCAGCGTTAAACAGGGCGGCTCCTACGAGCAGTACTTC.

V usage is TRBV7-9 and J usage is TRBJ1-3; tentative D call: TRBD1 (5 bases). The length of the CDR3 is 16 residues. Germline-derived CDR1 and CDR2 are SEHNR and FQNEAQ (reference sequence). Trimming cost V 3 bases and J 0 bases, with 12 bases left between them. The chain's CDR3 is CASSLRGTTSGNTIYF. The CDR3 nucleotides read TGTGCCAGCAGCTTGCGAGGGACGACCTCTGGAAACACCATATATTTT.

The chain uses TRBV7-9 and TRBJ2-3, with 9 bases fitting TRBD1. Trimming cost V 3 bases and J 5 bases; bases outside gene matches: 6. CDR1 is SEHNR and CDR2 is FQNEAQ in the germline V gene (reference sequence). This CDR3 is 15 amino acids long. The CDR3 protein is CASSFTGGEGDTQYF. The CDR3 DNA reads as TGTGCCAGCAGCTTCACAGGGGGCGAAGGAGATACGCAGTATTTT.

The chain couples TRBV7-9 to TRBJ2-3; no firm D call. Trimming pared 1 base from V and 1 base from J, leaving 6 bases between. The V gene's germline CDR1 is SEHNR and CDR2 FQNEAQ (reference sequence). This CDR3 has 14 residues. The DNA of the CDR3 is TGTGCCAGCAGCTTAGGTCCCGGCACAGATACGCAGTATTTT. Amino acids: CASSLGPGTDTQYF.

This clone was detected only once. The rearrangement links TRBV6-5 to TRBJ1-5; D remains unclear. The V end was cut by 0 bases, the J end by 4 bases, with 10 bases between. The CDR3 contains 15 residues. Germline V CDR1 and CDR2: MNHEY, SVGAGI. Here the CDR3 reads CASSYSWGGNQPQHF. The DNA for the CDR3 is TGTGCCAGCAGTTACTCGTGGGGAGGAAATCAGCCCCAGCATTTT.

This chain links TRBV15 with TRBJ1-5; the D is unclear. Germline CDR1 LNHNV, CDR2 YYDKDF (reference sequence). The ends were cut back, 0 bases at V and 0 bases at J, with 24 bases in the middle. The CDR3 has 21 residues. CDR3 sequence (DNA): TGTGCCACCAGCAGAGATTTTACCCCCCAAACCGCCGTGGGTAGCAATCAGCCCCAGCATTTT. It specifies CATSRDFTPQTAVGSNQPQHF.

The chain recombines TRBV24-1 with TRBJ2-2, with D hard to call. Between the trimmed V and J ends, which lost 4 bases and 9 bases, there was a span of 14 bases. Germline loops: CDR1 KGHDR, CDR2 SFDVKD. This CDR3 is 14 amino acids long. CDR3 DNA sequence: TGTGCCACCAGTGAGTCCTATGGGTCCCGGGAGCTGTTTTTT. It yields the protein CATSESYGSRELFF.

The V and J genes are TRBV20-1 and TRBJ1-4, with TRBD1 matching over 8 bases. V trimming: 3 bases; J trimming: 4 bases; junction bases outside the gene matches: 1. Per germline, CDR1 DFQATT and CDR2 SNEGSKA (reference sequence). This CDR3 has 13 residues. CDR3 loop: CSASDRGNEKLFF. The DNA of the CDR3 is TGCAGTGCTAGTGACAGGGGTAATGAAAAACTGTTTTTT.

The chain has TRBV5-1 and TRBJ1-2; TRBD1 is a possible D gene (5 bases). The V and J ends lost 5 bases and 2 bases respectively, with 10 bases between them. This CDR3 contains 13 residues. Germline lookup yields CDR1 SGHRS and CDR2 YFSETQ. The CDR3 sequence: CASRASGNYGYTF. CDR3 nucleotide sequence: TGCGCCAGCAGAGCTTCAGGGAACTATGGCTACACCTTC.

Of note for this clone: A read error may account for a junction end that differs from germline. The chain has TRBV6-2 or TRBV6-3 and TRBJ1-2; TRBD1 matches 8 bases. CDR1 and CDR2 from the germline V gene are MNHEY and SVGEGT. The CDR3 totals 14 residues. CDR3 in amino acids: CASSQDRVEPKGNF. The CDR3 nucleotides read TGTGCCAGCAGCCAGGACAGGGTAGAACCCAAGGGCAACTTC.

This clone has a single count. The chain joins TRBV10-3 to TRBJ2-3; 11 nucleotides align to TRBD1. In germline, CDR1 is ENHRY, CDR2 SYGVKD. Unmatched junction bases numbered 5, after V lost 5 bases and J lost 4 bases. The CDR3 loop spans 15 amino acids. This chain's CDR3 is CAISTPDRGPDTQYF. The CDR3 nucleotides read TGTGCCATCAGTACCCCGGACAGGGGGCCAGATACGCAGTATTTT.

The sample holds a few counts of this clone. The V and J genes are TRBV7-8 and TRBJ1-4, with D perhaps TRBD1 (5 bases). Germline V CDR1 and CDR2: SGHVS, FQNEAQ. This CDR3 comprises 14 residues. Trimming left V 6 bases short and J 6 bases short, with 14 bases between. CDR3 sequence: CASRRREGDEKLFF. CDR3 in DNA: TGTGCCAGCAGGAGAAGGGAAGGGGATGAAAAACTGTTTTTT.

This chain connects TRBV15 to TRBJ1-4, with D possibly matching TRBD1 (5 bases). Germline-derived CDR1 and CDR2 are LNHNV and YYDKDF (reference sequence). V lost 0 bases to trimming and J lost 7 bases, with 18 bases between them. The CDR3 loop spans 17 amino acids. The CDR3 DNA is TGTGCCACCAGCAGAGATCCAGCAGGGCGCGGTATTGAAAAACTGTTTTTT. As protein: CATSRDPAGRGIEKLFF.

The chain couples TRBV11-2 to TRBJ1-5; a weak D match, TRBD1 (6 bases). CDR1 SGHAT and CDR2 FQNNGV come from the germline V gene. The CDR3 consists of 14 residues. The V gene lost 1 base and the J gene lost 4 bases, with 8 bases spanning the gap. The DNA of the CDR3 is TGTGCCAGCAGCTTAGGAGGGGGAAATCAGCCCCAGCATTTT. Translated: CASSLGGGNQPQHF.

Written as DNA, the CDR3 is TGCGCCAGCAGCTTGTCTGGGACAGGGGACTACGAGCAGTACTTC. Protein product: CASSLSGTGDYEQYF. The rearrangement uses TRBV5-1 and TRBJ2-7; 10 bases match TRBD1. Germline loops: CDR1 SGHRS, CDR2 YFSETQ. V lost 1 base and J lost 3; bases outside the gene matches: 4. The CDR3 loop spans 15 amino acids. The whole variable domain, remainder taken from reference TRBV5-1 and TRBJ2-7, is KAGVTQTPRYLIKTRGQQVTLSCSPISGHRSVSWYQQTPGQGLQFLFEYFSETQRNKGNFPGRFSGRQFSNSRSEMNVSTLELGDSALYLCASSLSGTGDYEQYFGPGTRLTVT.

The chain uses TRBV5-1 and TRBJ2-1, with 10 bases identical to TRBD2. There are 15 residues in the CDR3. Trimming removed 0 bases from V and 8 bases from J; junction bases left unmatched: 5. Germline-derived CDR1 and CDR2 are SGHRS and YFSETQ. The CDR3 DNA reads as TGCGCCAGCAGCTTGGGTGCTAGCGGGAGTCATGAGCAGTTCTTC. The encoded protein is CASSLGASGSHEQFF.

This chain connects TRBV6-2 or TRBV6-3 to TRBJ2-3, with TRBD2 matching over 12 bases. The CDR3 length is 16 residues. V lost 2 bases and J lost 3; bases outside the gene matches: 3. In germline, CDR1 is MNHEY, CDR2 SVGEGT. CDR3: CASSYLAGGVTDTQYF. DNA of the CDR3: TGTGCCAGCAGTTACCTAGCGGGGGGGGTTACAGATACGCAGTATTTT.